This is a list of T cell receptor beta chains from one sample in a study of preoperative IRX-2 immunotherapy in early breast cancer. Profiling relied on immunoSEQ multiplex PCR, and the TCRdb table lists in-frame clones only, not all of them. In the table there are more than 20,000 clones, approximately 84% of which are singletons. Sequences were derived from lymph node tissue, sampled before IRX-2 immunotherapy. The receptor set was obtained from a human donor with breast cancer. Both conserved end residues are trimmed from each CDR3. The order of the fields is CDR3 protein, J gene, V gene, clone size, D gene. The D gene is left open where the match is weak. Rows give clone size only sometimes, using once, few, many, or a class for an expanded clone.

CDR3 protein: ASSLIDSNYEQY; J gene: TRBJ2-7; V gene: TRBV7-8; clone size: NA; D gene: NA
CDR3 protein: ASSIWGRGRDQPQH; J gene: TRBJ1-5; V gene: TRBV19; clone size: NA; D gene: NA
CDR3 protein: ASSSIDRVLETQY; J gene: TRBJ2-5; V gene: TRBV6-8; clone size: NA; D gene: TRBD1
CDR3 protein: ASSSTGRESYEQY; J gene: TRBJ2-7; V gene: TRBV7-1; clone size: once; D gene: NA
CDR3 protein: ASSSLDRLNTEAF; J gene: TRBJ1-1; V gene: TRBV6-8; clone size: NA; D gene: NA
CDR3 protein: ASSTHSTVETQY; J gene: TRBJ2-5; V gene: TRBV6-8; clone size: NA; D gene: NA
CDR3 protein: ASSPGQGAGNTIY; J gene: TRBJ1-3; V gene: TRBV19; clone size: NA; D gene: TRBD1
CDR3 protein: ASNPGQRQPQH; J gene: TRBJ1-5; V gene: TRBV6-8; clone size: NA; D gene: NA
CDR3 protein: ASSNDRVGEKLF; J gene: TRBJ1-4; V gene: TRBV5-1; clone size: NA; D gene: TRBD1
CDR3 protein: SVAGTGFTDTQY; J gene: TRBJ2-3; V gene: TRBV29-1; clone size: NA; D gene: TRBD1
CDR3 protein: ASSSQTLTYEQY; J gene: TRBJ2-7; V gene: TRBV6-8; clone size: NA; D gene: NA
CDR3 protein: ASSSGLAVSYEQY; J gene: TRBJ2-7; V gene: TRBV11-3; clone size: few; D gene: TRBD2
CDR3 protein: ASSLPGAWGGDTEAF; J gene: TRBJ1-1; V gene: TRBV28; clone size: NA; D gene: NA
CDR3 protein: ASSRTTNEKLF; J gene: TRBJ1-4; V gene: TRBV7-1; clone size: few; D gene: NA
CDR3 protein: ASSWRQTSLKETQY; J gene: TRBJ2-5; V gene: TRBV6-8; clone size: once; D gene: NA
CDR3 protein: ASSQGTGTGSGNTEAF; J gene: TRBJ1-1; V gene: TRBV11-3; clone size: NA; D gene: TRBD1
CDR3 protein: ASSPRDGENEKLF; J gene: TRBJ1-4; V gene: TRBV5-1; clone size: NA; D gene: NA
CDR3 protein: ASSRQGAGTGELF; J gene: TRBJ2-2; V gene: TRBV6-8; clone size: NA; D gene: TRBD1
CDR3 protein: ASSVRQGLGEKLF; J gene: TRBJ1-4; V gene: TRBV6-8; clone size: NA; D gene: TRBD1
CDR3 protein: ASSSKLTSTDTQY; J gene: TRBJ2-3; V gene: TRBV7-8; clone size: NA; D gene: NA
CDR3 protein: ASSLGGGAHTEAF; J gene: TRBJ1-1; V gene: TRBV1; clone size: NA; D gene: NA
CDR3 protein: ASSLGAREGNGYT; J gene: TRBJ1-2; V gene: TRBV11-3; clone size: NA; D gene: NA
CDR3 protein: ASSKSGSRNTGELF; J gene: TRBJ2-2; V gene: TRBV6-4; clone size: NA; D gene: NA
CDR3 protein: ASSQDRVQPQH; J gene: TRBJ1-5; V gene: TRBV23-1; clone size: NA; D gene: TRBD1
CDR3 protein: ASSTGRGNQPQH; J gene: TRBJ1-5; V gene: TRBV11-3; clone size: NA; D gene: NA
CDR3 protein: ASSLRGTVGSPLH; J gene: TRBJ1-6; V gene: TRBV6-8; clone size: few; D gene: NA
CDR3 protein: AVQRQGEATEAF; J gene: TRBJ1-1; V gene: TRBV6-8; clone size: NA; D gene: NA
CDR3 protein: ASSLGGVFDYGYT; J gene: TRBJ1-2; V gene: TRBV11-3; clone size: few; D gene: NA
CDR3 protein: ASSLVEGEKLF; J gene: TRBJ1-4; V gene: TRBV23-1; clone size: NA; D gene: NA
CDR3 protein: ASSFDTETQY; J gene: TRBJ2-5; V gene: TRBV6-8; clone size: NA; D gene: NA
CDR3 protein: ASSPGGTEGKWYGYT; J gene: TRBJ1-2; V gene: TRBV6-8; clone size: NA; D gene: NA
CDR3 protein: ASSLRSGTGVTLAKNIQY; J gene: TRBJ2-4; V gene: TRBV11-3; clone size: NA; D gene: TRBD1
CDR3 protein: ASRLAGGRGTDTQY; J gene: TRBJ2-3; V gene: TRBV6-8; clone size: NA; D gene: TRBD2
CDR3 protein: ASRDAGYGYT; J gene: TRBJ1-2; V gene: TRBV19; clone size: NA; D gene: NA
CDR3 protein: SVGSGGAGELF; J gene: TRBJ2-2; V gene: TRBV29-1; clone size: once; D gene: TRBD2
CDR3 protein: ASSMNGIMNTEAF; J gene: TRBJ1-1; V gene: TRBV19; clone size: NA; D gene: NA
CDR3 protein: ASSQDRTGFGYT; J gene: TRBJ1-2; V gene: TRBV1; clone size: NA; D gene: NA
CDR3 protein: ASSYSVKDYTDTQY; J gene: TRBJ2-3; V gene: TRBV6-7; clone size: NA; D gene: NA
CDR3 protein: ASSQGNEKLF; J gene: TRBJ1-4; V gene: TRBV28; clone size: NA; D gene: NA
CDR3 protein: ASSFAEGETQY; J gene: TRBJ2-5; V gene: TRBV7-1; clone size: NA; D gene: NA
CDR3 protein: ASSPSLGGVNTEAF; J gene: TRBJ1-1; V gene: TRBV18; clone size: few; D gene: NA
CDR3 protein: ASSPNVMGTEAF; J gene: TRBJ1-1; V gene: TRBV23-1; clone size: NA; D gene: NA
CDR3 protein: ASTFRLHELTDTQY; J gene: TRBJ2-3; V gene: TRBV7-1; clone size: NA; D gene: NA
CDR3 protein: ASSEGGGPETQY; J gene: TRBJ2-5; V gene: TRBV10-2; clone size: NA; D gene: NA
CDR3 protein: ASSETGINYGYT; J gene: TRBJ1-2; V gene: TRBV10-2; clone size: few; D gene: NA
CDR3 protein: ASRRQGASYSNQPQH; J gene: TRBJ1-5; V gene: TRBV6-4; clone size: NA; D gene: TRBD1
CDR3 protein: ASSLQGFEKLF; J gene: TRBJ1-4; V gene: TRBV7-4; clone size: NA; D gene: NA
CDR3 protein: ASSDPGQAREEQY; J gene: TRBJ2-7; V gene: TRBV25-1; clone size: NA; D gene: TRBD1
CDR3 protein: ASSTSRTVYNSPLH; J gene: TRBJ1-6; V gene: TRBV6-8; clone size: NA; D gene: NA
CDR3 protein: ASSVDYRGAYEQY; J gene: TRBJ2-7; V gene: TRBV11-3; clone size: few; D gene: TRBD1
CDR3 protein: ASSLGNDYNEQF; J gene: TRBJ2-1; V gene: TRBV11-3; clone size: NA; D gene: NA